This passage covers 2 T cell receptor beta chains from one sample sequenced in a study of T cells in Graves' hyperthyroidism and ophthalmopathy. Using RNA transcripts as the source, TCR beta CDR3 regions were amplified. RT-PCR in the first round (using the HTBI primer set) targeted the TCR CDR3. TCRdb ran MiXCR on the multiplex PCR reads and lists one entry per CDR3 protein. The sample lists over 200,000 distinct CDR3 sequences, approximately 17% occurring once. The source material was blood. The receptors were gathered from a man aged 45 to 65 with Graves' hyperthyroidism.

Ten or more counts support this clonotype. The gene calls are TRBV18 and TRBJ1-1, with 8 bases matching TRBD1. The junction had 6 bases not matched to a gene; V was cut back by 2 bases and J by 1 base. CDR1 is KGHSH, CDR2 LQKENI, per germline. This CDR3 has 16 amino acids. Here the CDR3 DNA reads TGTGCCAGCTCACCAAGACAGGGGTCAGGGAACACTGAAGCTTTCTTT. Its protein is CASSPRQGSGNTEAFF.

This clonotype was picked up a small number of times. V and J are TRBV7-9 and TRBJ1-2; 9 bases match TRBD1. Germline CDR1 is SEHNR and CDR2 is FQNEAQ (reference sequence). The J segment lost 8 bases and the V segment lost 4 bases, leaving 11 bases of the junction unmatched. This CDR3 has 15 residues. As DNA, the CDR3 is TGTGCCAGCAGCTCGCATATACAGGGGGCGGAGGGCTACACCTTC. It translates to CASSSHIQGAEGYTF.